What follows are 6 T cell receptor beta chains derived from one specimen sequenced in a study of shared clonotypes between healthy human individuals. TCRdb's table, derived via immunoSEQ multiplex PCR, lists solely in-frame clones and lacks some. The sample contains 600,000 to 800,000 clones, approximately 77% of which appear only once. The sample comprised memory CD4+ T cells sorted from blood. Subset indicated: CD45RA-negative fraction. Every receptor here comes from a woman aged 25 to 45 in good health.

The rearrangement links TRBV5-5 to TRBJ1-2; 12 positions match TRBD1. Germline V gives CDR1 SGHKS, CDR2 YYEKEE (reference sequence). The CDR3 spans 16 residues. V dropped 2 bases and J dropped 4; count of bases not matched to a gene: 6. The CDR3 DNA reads TGTGCCAGCAGCTTTGGGGGACAGGGGGCGAGCTATGGCTACACCTTC. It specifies CASSFGGQGASYGYTF.

The CDR3 DNA reads TGTGCCAGTAAAATGGGGCACCGCTATGGCTACACCTTC. It specifies CASKMGHRYGYTF. The V gene is TRBV19, the J gene TRBJ1-2, with D maybe TRBD1 (5 bases). The CDR3 sequence is 13 residues long. Deletions cut 7 bases from V and 4 bases from J, with 13 bases between. Germline V lookup: CDR1 LNHDA, CDR2 SQIVND (reference sequence).

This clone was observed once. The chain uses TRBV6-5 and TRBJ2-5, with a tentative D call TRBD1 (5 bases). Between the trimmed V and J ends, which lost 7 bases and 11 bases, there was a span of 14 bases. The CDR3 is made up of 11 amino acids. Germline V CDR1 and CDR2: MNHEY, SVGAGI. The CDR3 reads CASTANRIQYF. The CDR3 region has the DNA TGTGCCAGCACCGCGAACAGGATTCAGTACTTC.

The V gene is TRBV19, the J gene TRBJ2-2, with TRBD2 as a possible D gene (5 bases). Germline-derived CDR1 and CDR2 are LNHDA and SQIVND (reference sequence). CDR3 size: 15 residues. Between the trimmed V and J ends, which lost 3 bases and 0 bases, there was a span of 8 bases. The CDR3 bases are TGTGCCAGTAGTATTCGGGGTCCGAACACCGGGGAGCTGTTTTTT. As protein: CASSIRGPNTGELFF.

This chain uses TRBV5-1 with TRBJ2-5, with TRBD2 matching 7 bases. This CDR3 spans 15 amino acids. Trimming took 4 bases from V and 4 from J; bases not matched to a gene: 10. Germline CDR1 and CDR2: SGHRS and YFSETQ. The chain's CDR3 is CASSVRLATGETQYF. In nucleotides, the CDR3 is TGCGCCAGCAGCGTCCGACTAGCCACCGGAGAGACCCAGTACTTC.

CDR3 coding DNA: TGTGCCAGCAGGACGGGTGTCGAAGCTTTCTTT. Its protein is CASRTGVEAFF. The chain combines TRBV6-5 with TRBJ1-1; no definite D call. CDR1 MNHEY and CDR2 SVGAGI come from the germline V gene. V was cut by 6 bases and J by 8 bases, with 10 bases left in between. The CDR3 consists of 11 residues.